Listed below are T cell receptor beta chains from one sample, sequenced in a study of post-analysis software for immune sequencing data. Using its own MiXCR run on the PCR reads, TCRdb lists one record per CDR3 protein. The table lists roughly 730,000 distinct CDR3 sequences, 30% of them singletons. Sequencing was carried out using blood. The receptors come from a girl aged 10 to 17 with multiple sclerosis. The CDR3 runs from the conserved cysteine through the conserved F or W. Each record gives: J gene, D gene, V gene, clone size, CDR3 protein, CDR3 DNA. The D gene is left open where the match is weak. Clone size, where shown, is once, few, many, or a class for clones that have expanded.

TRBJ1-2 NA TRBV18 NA CASSRPNYGYTF TGTGCCAGCTCACGACCTAACTATGGCTACACCTTC
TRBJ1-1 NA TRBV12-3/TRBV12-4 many CASSFTGGDTEAFF TGTGCCAGCAGTTTTACCGGGGGCGACACTGAAGCTTTCTTT
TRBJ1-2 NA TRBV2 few CASSGDNYGYTF TGTGCCAGCTCGGGGGACAACTATGGCTACACCTTC
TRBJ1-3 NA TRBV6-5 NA CASSRKSSGNTIYF TGTGCCAGCAGCAGGAAGAGCTCTGGAAACACCATATATTTT
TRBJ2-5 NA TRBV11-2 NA CASGTQETQYF TGTGCCAGCGGGACACAAGAGACCCAGTACTTC
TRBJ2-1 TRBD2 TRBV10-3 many CATATSGYNEQFF TGTGCCACTGCTACTAGCGGCTACAATGAGCAGTTCTTC
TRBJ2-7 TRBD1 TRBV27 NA CASSSSSLGQGTYEQYF TGTGCCAGCAGTTCCTCCTCTCTGGGACAGGGTACCTACGAGCAGTACTTC
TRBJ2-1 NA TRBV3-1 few CASSQSLLNNEQFF TGTGCCAGCAGCCAAAGCCTCCTTAATAATGAGCAGTTCTTC
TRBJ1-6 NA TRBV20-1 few CSAREGKSSYNSPLHF TGCAGTGCTAGAGAAGGGAAGAGCTCCTATAATTCACCCCTCCACTTT
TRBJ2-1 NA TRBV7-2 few CASSLDGGTVNEQFF TGTGCCAGCAGCTTAGATGGCGGGACGGTGAATGAGCAGTTCTTC
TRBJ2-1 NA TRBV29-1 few CSVEGGGSRNEQFF TGCAGCGTGGAGGGGGGCGGGTCTCGGAATGAGCAGTTCTTC
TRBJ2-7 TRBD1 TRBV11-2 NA CASTLGTGSSYEQYF TGTGCCAGCACCCTGGGGACAGGGAGCTCCTACGAGCAGTACTTC
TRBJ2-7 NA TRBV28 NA CASPPFLGPIDHEQYF TGTGCCAGCCCCCCGTTCCTCGGACCCATCGATCACGAGCAGTACTTC
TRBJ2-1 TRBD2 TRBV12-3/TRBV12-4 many CASSLQRGADIEQFF TGTGCCAGCAGTTTACAGCGGGGGGCGGATATTGAGCAGTTCTTC
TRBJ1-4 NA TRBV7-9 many CASSLAATNEKLFF TGTGCCAGCAGCTTAGCGGCAACTAATGAAAAACTGTTTTTT
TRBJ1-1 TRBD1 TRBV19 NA CATRGRLTTEAFF TGTGCCACCAGGGGGCGCCTAACTACTGAAGCTTTCTTT
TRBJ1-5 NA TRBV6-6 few CASSYTEAQPQHF TGTGCCAGCAGTTATACAGAGGCTCAGCCCCAGCATTTT
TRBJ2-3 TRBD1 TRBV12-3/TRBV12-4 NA CASSPGQGRSDTQYF TGTGCCAGCAGCCCCGGACAGGGGAGGTCAGATACGCAGTATTTT
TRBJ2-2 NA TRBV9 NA CASSSSLTGELFF TGTGCCAGCAGCTCTAGCCTCACCGGGGAGCTGTTTTTT
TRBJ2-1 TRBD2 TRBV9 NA CASSVAETSGGAYDEQFF TGTGCCAGCAGCGTAGCTGAGACTAGCGGGGGAGCTTACGATGAGCAGTTCTTC
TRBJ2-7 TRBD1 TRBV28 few CASRGTEPPYEQYF TGTGCCAGCAGGGGGACAGAACCACCCTACGAGCAGTACTTC
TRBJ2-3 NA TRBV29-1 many CSSKGSDTQYF TGCAGCTCCAAGGGGTCAGATACGCAGTATTTT
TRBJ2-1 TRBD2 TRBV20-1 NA CSAIPGLAANEQFF TGCAGTGCTATACCGGGACTAGCGGCCAATGAGCAGTTCTTC
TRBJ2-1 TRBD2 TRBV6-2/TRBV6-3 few CASRSLAHYNEQFF TGTGCCAGCAGATCACTAGCGCACTACAATGAGCAGTTCTTC
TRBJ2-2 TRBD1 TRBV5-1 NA CASSFTRGFSTGELFF TGCGCCAGCAGCTTTACCAGGGGGTTTAGCACCGGGGAGCTGTTTTTT
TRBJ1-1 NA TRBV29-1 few CSVEMSTGRGMDTEAFF TGCAGCGTTGAAATGAGCACAGGGAGGGGAATGGACACTGAAGCTTTCTTT
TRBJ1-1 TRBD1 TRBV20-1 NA CSARDNVFRTGREAFF TGCAGTGCTAGAGATAACGTATTTCGGACAGGCCGTGAAGCTTTCTTT
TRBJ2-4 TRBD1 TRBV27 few CASSPRQGPNIQYF TGTGCCAGCAGTCCCCGACAGGGCCCAAACATTCAGTACTTC
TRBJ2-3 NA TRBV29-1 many CSVESGITDTQYF TGCAGCGTTGAATCGGGGATCACAGATACGCAGTATTTT
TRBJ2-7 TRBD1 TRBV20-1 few CSATRRKGAYITQYF TGCAGTGCCACGAGGAGGAAGGGGGCGTACATAACCCAGTACTTC
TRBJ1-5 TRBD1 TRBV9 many CASSAGAGGYRSNQPQHF TGTGCCAGCAGCGCCGGGGCAGGGGGCTACCGCAGCAATCAGCCCCAGCATTTT
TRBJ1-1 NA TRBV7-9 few CASSLGGGGLTEAFF TGTGCCAGCAGCTTAGGCGGCGGAGGACTAACTGAAGCTTTCTTT
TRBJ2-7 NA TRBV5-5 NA CASSLDGGFYEQYF TGTGCCAGCAGCTTGGACGGGGGTTTCTACGAGCAGTACTTC
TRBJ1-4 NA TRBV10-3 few CATGDSDRGSGEKLFF TGTGCCACGGGGGATAGCGACCGGGGCTCGGGGGAAAAACTGTTTTTT
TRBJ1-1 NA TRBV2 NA CASRNRAGTEAFF TGTGCCAGCAGAAACAGGGCAGGAACTGAAGCTTTCTTT
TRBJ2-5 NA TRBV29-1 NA CSGAETSGAQYF TGCAGCGGTGCAGAAACCAGTGGGGCCCAGTACTTC
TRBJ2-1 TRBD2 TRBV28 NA CASSLRGGVYNEQFF TGTGCCAGCAGTCTGCGGGGGGGCGTCTACAATGAGCAGTTCTTC
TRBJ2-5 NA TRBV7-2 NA CASSLDGTRRGETQYF TGTGCCAGCAGCTTAGACGGCACCCGAAGGGGAGAGACCCAGTACTTC
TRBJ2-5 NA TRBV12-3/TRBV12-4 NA CASSLDGRLQETQYF TGTGCCAGCAGTTTAGATGGGAGGCTCCAAGAGACCCAGTACTTC
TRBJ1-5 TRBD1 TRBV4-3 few CASSPDRTGQPQHF TGCGCCAGCAGCCCGGACAGGACGGGACAGCCCCAGCATTTT
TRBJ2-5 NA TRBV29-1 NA CSVDLHLKTSRETQYF TGCAGCGTTGATCTCCATCTTAAGACTTCCAGAGAGACCCAGTACTTC
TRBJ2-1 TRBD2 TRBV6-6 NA CASWGGRGSYNEQFF TGTGCCAGCTGGGGAGGGAGAGGTTCCTACAATGAGCAGTTCTTC
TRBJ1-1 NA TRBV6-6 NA CASSLPGENTEAFF TGTGCCAGCTCACTACCCGGCGAGAACACTGAAGCTTTCTTT
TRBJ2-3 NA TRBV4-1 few CASSQERSDTQYF TGCGCCAGCAGCCAGGAGAGATCAGATACGCAGTATTTT
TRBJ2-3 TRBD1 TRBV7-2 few CASSLARGRGTDTQYF TGTGCCAGCAGCTTAGCCAGGGGGCGCGGCACAGATACGCAGTATTTT
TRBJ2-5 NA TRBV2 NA CASRLYQETQYF TGTGCCAGCAGACTGTACCAAGAGACCCAGTACTTC
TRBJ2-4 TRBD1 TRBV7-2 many CASSLTGEGIQYF TGTGCCAGCAGCTTAACAGGGGAAGGCATTCAGTACTTC
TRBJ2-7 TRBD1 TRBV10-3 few CAISTGGSLHEQYF TGTGCCATCAGCACAGGGGGGTCCCTGCACGAGCAGTACTTC
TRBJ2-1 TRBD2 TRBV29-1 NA CSVELGEGLNEQFF TGCAGCGTTGAGCTGGGGGAGGGCCTGAATGAGCAGTTCTTC